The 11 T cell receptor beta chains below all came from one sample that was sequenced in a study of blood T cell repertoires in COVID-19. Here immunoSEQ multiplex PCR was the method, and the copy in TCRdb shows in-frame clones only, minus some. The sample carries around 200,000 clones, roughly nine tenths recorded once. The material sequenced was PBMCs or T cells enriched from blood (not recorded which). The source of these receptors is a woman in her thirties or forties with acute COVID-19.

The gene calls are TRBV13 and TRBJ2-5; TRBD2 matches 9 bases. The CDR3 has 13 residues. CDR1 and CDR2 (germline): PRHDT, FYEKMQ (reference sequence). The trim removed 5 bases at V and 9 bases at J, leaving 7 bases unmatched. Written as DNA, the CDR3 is TGTGCCAGCAGCCCCTTAGCGGGGGCGGCCCAGTACTTC. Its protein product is CASSPLAGAAQYF.

CDR3 protein: CASSDEQATSGGPYNEQFF. As DNA, the CDR3 is TGTGCCAGCAGTGACGAGCAGGCGACTAGCGGGGGCCCTTACAATGAGCAGTTCTTC. The V call is TRBV6-1, the J call TRBJ2-1, with 12 positions matching TRBD2. Germline CDR1 MNHNS, CDR2 SASEGT. The V gene end was trimmed by 3 bases and the J gene end by 4 bases; junction bases not matched to a gene: 13. The CDR3 runs to 19 residues.

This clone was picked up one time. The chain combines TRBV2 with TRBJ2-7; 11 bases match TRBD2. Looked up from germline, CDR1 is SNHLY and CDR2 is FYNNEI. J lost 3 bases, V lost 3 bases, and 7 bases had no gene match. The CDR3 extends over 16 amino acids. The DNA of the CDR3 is TGTGCCAGCAGTGATCCCCGCGGGACTAGCGGCTACGAGCAGTACTTC. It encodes CASSDPRGTSGYEQYF.

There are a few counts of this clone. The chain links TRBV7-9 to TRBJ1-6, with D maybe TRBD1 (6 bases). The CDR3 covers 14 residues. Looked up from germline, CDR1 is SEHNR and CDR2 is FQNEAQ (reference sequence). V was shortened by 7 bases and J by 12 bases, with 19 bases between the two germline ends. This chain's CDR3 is CASNFVGAGEPLHF. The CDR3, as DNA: TGTGCCAGCAACTTTGTGGGGGCCGGTGAACCCCTCCACTTT.

CDR3 nucleotide sequence: TGTGCCAGCAGTTACGAACTAGTTTCCTACAATGAGCAGTTCTTC. Translating gives CASSYELVSYNEQFF. The V gene is TRBV6-5, the J gene TRBJ2-1, with D maybe TRBD2 (5 bases). Germline-derived CDR1 and CDR2 are MNHEY and SVGAGI. V was shortened by 2 bases and J by 1 base, with 9 bases between the two germline ends. The CDR3 contains 15 residues.

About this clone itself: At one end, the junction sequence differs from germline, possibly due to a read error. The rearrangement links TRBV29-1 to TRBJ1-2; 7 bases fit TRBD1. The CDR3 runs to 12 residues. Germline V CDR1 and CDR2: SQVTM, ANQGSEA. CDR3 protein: CGEGGGDYGYTF. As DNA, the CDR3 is TGTGGGGAAGGAGGGGGCGACTATGGCTACACCTTC.

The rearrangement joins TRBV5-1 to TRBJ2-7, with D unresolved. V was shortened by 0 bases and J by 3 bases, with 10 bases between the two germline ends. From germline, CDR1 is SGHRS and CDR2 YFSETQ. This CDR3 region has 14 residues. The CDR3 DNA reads TGCGCCAGCAGCTTGGCTCGGGTTGGCTACGAGCAGTACTTC. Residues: CASSLARVGYEQYF. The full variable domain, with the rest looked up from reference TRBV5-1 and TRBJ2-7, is KAGVTQTPRYLIKTRGQQVTLSCSPISGHRSVSWYQQTPGQGLQFLFEYFSETQRNKGNFPGRFSGRQFSNSRSEMNVSTLELGDSALYLCASSLARVGYEQYFGPGTRLTVT.

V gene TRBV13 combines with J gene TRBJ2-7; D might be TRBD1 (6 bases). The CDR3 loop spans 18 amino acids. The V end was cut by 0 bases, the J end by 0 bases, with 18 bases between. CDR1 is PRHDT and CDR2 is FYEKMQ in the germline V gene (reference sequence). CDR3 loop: CASSLGANRDKNSYEQYF. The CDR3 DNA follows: TGTGCCAGCAGCTTAGGCGCCAACAGGGACAAAAACTCCTACGAGCAGTACTTC.

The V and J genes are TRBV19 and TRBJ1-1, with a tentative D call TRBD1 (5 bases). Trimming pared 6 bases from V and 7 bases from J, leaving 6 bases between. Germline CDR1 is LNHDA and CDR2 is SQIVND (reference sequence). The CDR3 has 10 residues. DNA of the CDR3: TGTGCCAGTAGGCAGGGTGAAGCTTTCTTT. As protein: CASRQGEAFF.

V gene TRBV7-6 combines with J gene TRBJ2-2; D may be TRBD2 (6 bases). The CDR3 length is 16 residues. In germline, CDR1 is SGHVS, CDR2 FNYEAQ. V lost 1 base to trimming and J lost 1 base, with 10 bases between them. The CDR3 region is CASSLVPAGNTGELFF. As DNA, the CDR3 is TGTGCCAGCAGCTTAGTTCCAGCGGGGAACACCGGGGAGCTGTTTTTT.

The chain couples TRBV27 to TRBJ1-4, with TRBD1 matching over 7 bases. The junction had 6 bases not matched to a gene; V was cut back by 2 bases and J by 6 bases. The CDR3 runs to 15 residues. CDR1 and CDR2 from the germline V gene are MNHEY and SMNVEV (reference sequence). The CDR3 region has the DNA TGTGCCAGCAGTTTAGGAGGCAGGGGGTATGAAAAACTGTTTTTT. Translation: CASSLGGRGYEKLFF.